This T cell receptor (beta chain) was sequenced during a study of early T cells in non-severe SARS-CoV-2 infection. Study as a whole: Sequenced material consisted of bulk RNA (from unsorted whole blood), and chains were unpaired.

The CDR3 totals 15 residues. CDR1 and CDR2 (germline): SGHRS, YFSETQ. Attachment of unique molecular identifiers was made to individual cDNA molecules. One entry per CDR3 protein results from TCRdb running MiXCR on the 5' RACE reads. This sample has 100,000 to 120,000 distinct CDR3 sequences; roughly 13% occur once, and the top ten carry around 3.7%. This clonotype turned up a few times. Sequence at one end of the junction differs from germline and may be a read error. This clonotype was sampled from an adult who was a healthcare worker with PCR-confirmed SARS-CoV-2 infection or an uninfected control (not recorded which). V is TRBV5-1 and J is TRBJ2-2; tentative D call: TRBD1 (6 bases). The source material was whole blood, sampled at baseline. CDR3 nucleotide sequence: TGCGCCACCAGCCCAGGGGCTAAAATCACCGGGGAGCTGTTTTTT. The encoded protein is CATSPGAKITGELFF.